Here is one T cell receptor beta chain with its context. Its antigen is not yet known. Qualities for individual bases were not recorded, and no much larger clone is one base off. This entry is derived from a study of CD8 T cells in Susac syndrome (dated by TCRdb to between 2017 and 2020). Regarding the study in general: Among the sequenced Susac syndrome patients, more than five had clinically active disease and eight were in clinical remission. The study used repertoire sequencing to test whether antigen drove CD8+ T cell activation and differentiation in Susac syndrome. At blood withdrawal, Susac syndrome patients were either therapy-naive, taking corticosteroids (in some cases with IVIg as well), or taking IVIg alone. Clonality of the CD8+ T cell repertoire was compared between more than 10 healthy donors, about 14 Susac syndrome patients and about 15 multiple sclerosis patients.

Peripheral blood CD8+ and CD4+ T cells from healthy donors, Susac syndrome patients and multiple sclerosis patients were profiled by high-throughput TCR beta sequencing. Recently defined diagnostic criteria for definite or probable disease were met by the Susac syndrome patients. Bulk CD8+ and CD4+ T cells were purified magnetically by negative isolation, whereas CD8+ TEMRA cells were enriched by FACS. Blood was drawn into EDTA tubes, processed within 24 hours, and PBMCs were isolated by density gradient centrifugation. PBMCs intended for TCR sequencing were frozen in liquid nitrogen and were later thawed in a 37 degrees C water bath. The sorted or isolated CD4+, CD8+ and CD8+ TEMRA cells reached a purity of at least 90%. RNA was extracted using the RNeasy kit, and roughly 0.5 to 1 microgram was reverse transcribed with random hexamers. TCR beta CDR3 regions were amplified with the immunoSEQ multiplex PCR assay covering 54 Vbeta and 13 Jbeta segments. PCR amplification bias was corrected by using a synthetic template baseline for primer optimization and computational correction. The source study handled its data this way. Reads were annotated to V, D and J genes per IMGT and analyzed with immunoSEQ Analyzer, keeping only productive sequences. Clonality was calculated as one minus the Shannon entropy normalized by log2 of the number of productive unique sequences. Public and private clones were assessed among the 100 most prevalent clones of each patient and control. A clone was defined as Susac-specific if it was absent from the healthy and MS cohorts, from about 1,100 published viral clones and from other ImmuneACCESS disease sequences. TCRdb redid the processing of the public reads, applying fastp at Q25 and MiXCR, and retained in-frame beta chains. Entries that share a CDR3 protein sequence are merged under the most common genes and DNA. These V and J calls are TCRdb output, not the study's own analysis. Counted in this sample were over 100,000 distinct CDR3 sequences; roughly 94% of them appeared once. 0.28% of the sample rests with the top ten.

As encoded in the germline V gene, CDR1 is SQVTM while CDR2 is ANQGSEA. Trimming removed 8 bases from V and 4 bases from J, leaving 20 bases between the germline ends. Including the terminal cysteine and phenylalanine, the CDR3 comprises 14 residues. Of all the DNA, just the CDR3 is kept, 42 bases in frame from base 1. What the authors observed across the whole study: Susac syndrome CD8+ repertoires showed clonal expansion, highest in CD8+ TEMRA cells and greater in clinically active than remitting patients. The TCR sequencing and HLA analysis was acknowledged to have included a relatively small number of individuals. In the total CD8+ and CD8+ TEMRA repertoires, 15 to 20 and five Susac-specific public clones, respectively, were identified.

This chain joins TRBV29-1 to TRBJ1-2, with the identity of the D gene unclear. Sequenced material: CD8+ T cells from PBMCs. The receptor's source is a human donor with Susac syndrome. The CDR3: CSTSPSSEPYGYTF. DNA sequence: TGCAGCACCTCCCCCTCGTCGGAGCCCTATGGCTACACCTTC.